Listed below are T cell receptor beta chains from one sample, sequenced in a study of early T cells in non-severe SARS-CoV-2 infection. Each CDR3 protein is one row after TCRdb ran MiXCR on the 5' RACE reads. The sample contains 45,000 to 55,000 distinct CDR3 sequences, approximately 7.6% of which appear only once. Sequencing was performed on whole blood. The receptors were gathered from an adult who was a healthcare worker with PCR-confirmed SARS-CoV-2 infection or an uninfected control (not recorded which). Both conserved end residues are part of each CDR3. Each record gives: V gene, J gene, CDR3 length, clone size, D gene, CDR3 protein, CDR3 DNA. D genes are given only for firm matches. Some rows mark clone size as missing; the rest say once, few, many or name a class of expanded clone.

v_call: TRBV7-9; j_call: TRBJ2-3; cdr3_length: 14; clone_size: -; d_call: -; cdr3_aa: CASSPPGGTDTQYF; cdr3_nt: TGTGCCAGCAGCCCGCCCGGGGGCACAGATACGCAGTATTTT
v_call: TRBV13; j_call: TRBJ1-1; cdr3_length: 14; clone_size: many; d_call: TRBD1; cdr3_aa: CASRKGTGNTEAFF; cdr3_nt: TGTGCCAGCAGGAAAGGGACAGGGAACACTGAAGCTTTCTTT
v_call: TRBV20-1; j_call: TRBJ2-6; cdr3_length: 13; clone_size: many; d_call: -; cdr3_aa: CSATDSGANVLTF; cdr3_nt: TGCAGTGCTACAGATTCTGGGGCCAACGTCCTGACTTTC
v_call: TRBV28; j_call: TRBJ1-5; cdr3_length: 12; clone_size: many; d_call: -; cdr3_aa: CASSSGNQPQHF; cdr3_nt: TGTGCCAGCAGTTCAGGGAATCAGCCCCAGCATTTT
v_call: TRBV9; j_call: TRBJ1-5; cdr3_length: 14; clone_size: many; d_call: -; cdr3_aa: CASSEEGGNQPQHF; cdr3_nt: TGTGCCAGCAGCGAGGAAGGGGGCAATCAGCCCCAGCATTTT
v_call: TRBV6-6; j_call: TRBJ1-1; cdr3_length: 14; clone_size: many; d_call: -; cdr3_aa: CASSDRNRNTEAFF; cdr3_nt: TGTGCCAGCAGTGACAGGAACCGGAACACTGAAGCTTTCTTT
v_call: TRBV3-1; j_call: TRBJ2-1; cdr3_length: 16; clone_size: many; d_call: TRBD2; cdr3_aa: CASSHPLAGSYNEQFF; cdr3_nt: TGTGCCAGCAGCCACCCACTAGCGGGGTCCTACAATGAGCAGTTCTTC
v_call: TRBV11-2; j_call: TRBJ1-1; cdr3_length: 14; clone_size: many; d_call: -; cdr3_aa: CASSQVQYNTEAFF; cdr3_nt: TGTGCCAGCAGCCAGGTCCAGTACAACACTGAAGCTTTCTTT
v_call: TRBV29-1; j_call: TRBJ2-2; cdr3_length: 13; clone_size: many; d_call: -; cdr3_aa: CSVMDRNTGELFF; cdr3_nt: TGCAGCGTTATGGACAGGAACACCGGGGAGCTGTTTTTT
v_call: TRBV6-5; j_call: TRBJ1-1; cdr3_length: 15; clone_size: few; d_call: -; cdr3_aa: CASRKTRAMNTEAFF; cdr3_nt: TGTGCCAGCAGAAAAACGCGAGCGATGAACACTGAAGCTTTCTTT
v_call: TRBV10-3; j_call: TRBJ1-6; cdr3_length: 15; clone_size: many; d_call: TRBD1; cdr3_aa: CAIATTGQGNSPLHF; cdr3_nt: TGTGCCATCGCTACCACGGGACAGGGGAATTCACCCCTCCACTTT
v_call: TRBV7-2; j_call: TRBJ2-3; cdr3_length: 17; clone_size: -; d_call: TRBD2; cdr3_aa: CASSYASTSGATDTQYF; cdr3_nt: TGTGCCAGCAGCTACGCCTCAACTAGCGGGGCCACAGATACGCAGTATTTT
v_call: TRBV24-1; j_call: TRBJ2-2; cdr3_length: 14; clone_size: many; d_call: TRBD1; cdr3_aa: CATGPDRESGELFF; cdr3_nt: TGTGCCACCGGCCCGGACAGGGAATCCGGGGAGCTGTTTTTT
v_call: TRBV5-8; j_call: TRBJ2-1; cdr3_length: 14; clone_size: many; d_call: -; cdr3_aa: CASSLRGSYNEQFF; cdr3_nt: TGTGCCAGCAGCTTGAGGGGTTCCTACAATGAGCAGTTCTTC
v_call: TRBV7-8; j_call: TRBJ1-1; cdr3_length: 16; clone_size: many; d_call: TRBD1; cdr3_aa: CASSQGQGRGNTEAFF; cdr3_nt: TGTGCCAGCAGCCAGGGACAGGGGCGGGGGAACACTGAAGCTTTCTTT
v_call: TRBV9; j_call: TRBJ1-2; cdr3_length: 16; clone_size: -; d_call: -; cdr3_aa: CASSVGDQPYNYGYTF; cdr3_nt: TGTGCCAGCAGCGTAGGGGACCAACCGTATAACTATGGCTACACCTTC
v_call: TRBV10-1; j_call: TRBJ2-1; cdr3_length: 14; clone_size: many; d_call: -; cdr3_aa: CASSVLATGDEQFF; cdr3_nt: TGCGCCAGCAGTGTACTAGCGACAGGTGATGAGCAGTTCTTC
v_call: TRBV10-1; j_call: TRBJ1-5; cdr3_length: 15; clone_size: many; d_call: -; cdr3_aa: CASNTSGVSNQPQHF; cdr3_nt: TGCGCCAGCAATACCTCAGGGGTTAGCAATCAGCCCCAGCATTTT
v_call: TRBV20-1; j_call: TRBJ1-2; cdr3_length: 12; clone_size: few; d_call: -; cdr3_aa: CSAPSVYYGYTF; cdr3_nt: TGCAGTGCCCCCTCGGTGTACTATGGCTACACCTTC
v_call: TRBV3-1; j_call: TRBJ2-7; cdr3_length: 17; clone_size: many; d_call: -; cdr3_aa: CASSQEPMGVLSYEQYF; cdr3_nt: TGTGCCAGCAGCCAAGAACCGATGGGCGTCCTCTCCTACGAGCAGTACTTC
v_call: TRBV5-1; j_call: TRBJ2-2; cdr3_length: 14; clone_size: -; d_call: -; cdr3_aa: CASSLVTGTGELFF; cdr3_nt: TGCGCCAGCAGCTTGGTTACGGGAACCGGGGAGCTGTTTTTT
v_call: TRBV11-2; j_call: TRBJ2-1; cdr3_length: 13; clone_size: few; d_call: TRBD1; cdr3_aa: CASSYTGGWEQFF; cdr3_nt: TGTGCCAGCAGCTATACAGGGGGTTGGGAGCAGTTCTTC
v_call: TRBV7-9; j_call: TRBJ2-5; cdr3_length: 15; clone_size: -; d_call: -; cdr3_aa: CASRPPPRYQETQYF; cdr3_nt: TGTGCCAGCAGGCCCCCCCCGCGGTACCAAGAGACCCAGTACTTC
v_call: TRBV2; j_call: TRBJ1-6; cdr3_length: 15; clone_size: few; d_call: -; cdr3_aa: CASSPGGTQARTVHF; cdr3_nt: TGTGCCAGCAGTCCCGGGGGCACACAGGCGAGGACCGTCCACTTT
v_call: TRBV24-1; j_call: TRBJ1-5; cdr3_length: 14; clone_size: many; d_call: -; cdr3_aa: CATSDLRGDQPQHF; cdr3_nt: TGTGCCACCAGTGATTTGAGGGGCGATCAGCCCCAGCATTTT
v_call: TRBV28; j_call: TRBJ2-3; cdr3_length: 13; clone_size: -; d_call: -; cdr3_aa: CASSSPPTDTQYF; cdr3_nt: TGTGCCAGCAGTTCCCCCCCCACAGATACGCAGTATTTT
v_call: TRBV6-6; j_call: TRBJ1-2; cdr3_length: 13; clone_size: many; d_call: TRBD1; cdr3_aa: CASSHGQGSGYTF; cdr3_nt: TGTGCCAGCAGCCACGGACAGGGTAGTGGCTACACCTTC
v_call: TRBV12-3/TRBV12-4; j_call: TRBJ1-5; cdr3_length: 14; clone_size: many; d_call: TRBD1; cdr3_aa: CASSPDREGPPQHF; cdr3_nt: TGTGCCAGCAGCCCGGACAGGGAGGGACCGCCCCAGCATTTT
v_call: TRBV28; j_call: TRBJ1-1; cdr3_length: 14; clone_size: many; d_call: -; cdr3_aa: CASRGQGMNTEAFF; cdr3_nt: TGTGCCAGCAGAGGCCAGGGGATGAACACTGAAGCTTTCTTT
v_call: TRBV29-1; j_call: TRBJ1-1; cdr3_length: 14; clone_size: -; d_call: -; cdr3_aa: CSVEDTGMNTEAFF; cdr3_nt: TGCAGCGTTGAAGATACAGGAATGAACACTGAAGCTTTCTTT
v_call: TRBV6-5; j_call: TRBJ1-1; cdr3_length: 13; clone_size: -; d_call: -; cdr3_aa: CASSYSIGSEVFF; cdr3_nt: TGTGCCAGCAGTTACTCGATAGGTAGTGAAGTTTTCTTT
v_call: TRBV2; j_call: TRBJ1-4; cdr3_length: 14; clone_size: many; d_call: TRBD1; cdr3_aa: CASSADRVREKLFF; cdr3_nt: TGTGCCAGCAGTGCGGACAGGGTTCGGGAAAAACTGTTTTTT
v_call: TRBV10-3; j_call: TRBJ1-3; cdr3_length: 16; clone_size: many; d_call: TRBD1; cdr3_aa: CAISDDRDQSGNTIYF; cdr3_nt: TGTGCCATCAGTGACGACAGGGATCAATCTGGAAACACCATATATTTT
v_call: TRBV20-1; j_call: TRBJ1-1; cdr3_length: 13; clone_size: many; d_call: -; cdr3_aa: CSAIRDGNTEAFF; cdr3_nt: TGCAGTGCTATCCGGGACGGGAACACTGAAGCTTTCTTT
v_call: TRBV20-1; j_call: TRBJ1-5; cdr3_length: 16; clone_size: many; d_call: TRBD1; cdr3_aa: CSARTRTGYSNQPQHF; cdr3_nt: TGCAGTGCTAGAACTAGGACAGGTTATAGCAATCAGCCCCAGCATTTT
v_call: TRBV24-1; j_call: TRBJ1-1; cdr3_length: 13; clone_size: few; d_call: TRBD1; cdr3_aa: CATSFGQGREAFF; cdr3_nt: TGTGCCACATCTTTCGGACAGGGAAGGGAAGCTTTCTTT
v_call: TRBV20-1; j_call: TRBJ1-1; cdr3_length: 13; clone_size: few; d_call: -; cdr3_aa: CSAGPQAVREAFF; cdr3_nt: TGCAGTGCTGGTCCTCAGGCTGTGAGGGAAGCTTTCTTT
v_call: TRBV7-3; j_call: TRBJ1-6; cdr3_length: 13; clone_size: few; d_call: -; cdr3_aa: CASSFSSNSPLHF; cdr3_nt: TGTGCCAGCAGCTTCTCGAGCAATTCACCCCTCCACTTT
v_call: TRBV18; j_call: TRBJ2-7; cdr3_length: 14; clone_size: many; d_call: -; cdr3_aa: CASSLDRFSYEQYF; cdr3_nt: TGTGCCAGCTCCCTAGACAGGTTCTCCTACGAGCAGTACTTC
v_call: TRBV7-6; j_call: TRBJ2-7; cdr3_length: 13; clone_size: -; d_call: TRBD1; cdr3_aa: CASSLGDRDEQYF; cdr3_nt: TGTGCCAGCAGCTTAGGGGACAGGGACGAGCAGTACTTC
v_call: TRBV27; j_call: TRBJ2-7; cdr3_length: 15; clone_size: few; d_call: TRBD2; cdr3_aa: CASSLSRGSTYEQYF; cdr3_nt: TGTGCCAGCAGTTTATCGCGGGGGAGCACCTACGAGCAGTACTTC
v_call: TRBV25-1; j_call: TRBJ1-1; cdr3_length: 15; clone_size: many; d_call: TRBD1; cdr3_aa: CASSEYRGRYTEAFF; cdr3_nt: TGTGCCAGCAGTGAATACAGGGGGCGTTACACTGAAGCTTTCTTT
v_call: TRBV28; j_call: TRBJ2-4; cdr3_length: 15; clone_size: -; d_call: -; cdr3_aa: CASTEFVGLENIQYF; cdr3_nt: TGTGCCAGCACCGAATTCGTGGGATTGGAAAACATTCAGTACTTC
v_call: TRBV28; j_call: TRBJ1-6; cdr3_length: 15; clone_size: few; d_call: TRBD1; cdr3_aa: CASKGQGAYNSPLHF; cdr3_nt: TGTGCCAGCAAGGGACAGGGGGCCTATAATTCACCCCTCCACTTT
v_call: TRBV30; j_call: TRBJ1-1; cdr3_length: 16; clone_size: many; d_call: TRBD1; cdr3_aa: CAWMGQGADFSTEAFF; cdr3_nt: TGTGCCTGGATGGGACAGGGGGCGGATTTTAGTACTGAAGCTTTCTTT
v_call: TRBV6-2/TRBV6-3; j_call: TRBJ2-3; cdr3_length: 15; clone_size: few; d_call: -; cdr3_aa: CASSSDWSATDTQYF; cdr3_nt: TGTGCCAGCAGTTCCGACTGGTCAGCCACAGATACGCAGTATTTT
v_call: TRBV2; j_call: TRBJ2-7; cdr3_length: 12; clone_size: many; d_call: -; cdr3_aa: CASSEQGQEQYF; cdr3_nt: TGTGCCAGCAGTGAGCAGGGCCAAGAGCAGTACTTC
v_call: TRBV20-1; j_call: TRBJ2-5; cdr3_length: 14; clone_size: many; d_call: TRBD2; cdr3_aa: CSASTSGGGETQYF; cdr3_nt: TGCAGTGCTTCAACTAGCGGGGGAGGAGAGACCCAGTACTTC
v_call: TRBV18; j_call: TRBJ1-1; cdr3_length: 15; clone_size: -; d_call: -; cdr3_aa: CASSPPRGENTEAFF; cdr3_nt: TGTGCCAGCTCACCACCGAGAGGGGAGAACACTGAAGCTTTCTTT
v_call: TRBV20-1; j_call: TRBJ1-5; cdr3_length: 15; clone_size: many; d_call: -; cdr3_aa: CSAPPLRQEGQPQHF; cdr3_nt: TGCAGTGCTCCTCCCTTACGACAGGAAGGTCAGCCCCAGCATTTT
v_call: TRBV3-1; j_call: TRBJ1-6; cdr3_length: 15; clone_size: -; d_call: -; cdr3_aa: CASSPGPLYNSPLHF; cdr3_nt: TGTGCCAGCAGTCCGGGTCCGCTCTATAATTCACCCCTCCACTTT
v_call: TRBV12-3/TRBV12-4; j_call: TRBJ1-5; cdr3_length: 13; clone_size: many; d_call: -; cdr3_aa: CASSFRWDQPQHF; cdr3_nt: TGTGCCAGCAGTTTTAGGTGGGACCAGCCCCAGCATTTT
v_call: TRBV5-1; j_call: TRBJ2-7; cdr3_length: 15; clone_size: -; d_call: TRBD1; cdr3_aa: CASSLLGQGSYEQYF; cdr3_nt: TGCGCCAGCAGCTTGCTCGGACAGGGGTCCTACGAGCAGTACTTC